This note documents a single T cell receptor beta chain sequence. Its antigen is not known. Germline values: CDR1 LGHNA, CDR2 YSLEER. The CDR3 extends over 16 amino acids. V was cut by 0 bases and J by 4 bases, with 15 bases left in between. The data originate from a study of T cell responses to AZD1222 COVID-19 vaccine. Study-wide points: Spike-specific TCR breadth and depth rose after two AZD1222 doses.

Only in-frame clones appear in the TCRdb table, and some are missing; sequencing was by immunoSEQ multiplex PCR. The top ten clones hold 7.5% to 9% of a sample with about 110,000 clones, less than 95% of them seen once. The material was peripheral blood, obtained 28 days after the second AZD1222 dose. V is TRBV4-3 and J is TRBJ1-2; tentatively, D is TRBD1 (6 bases). The origin of this receptor is an adult who received the AZD1222 COVID-19 vaccine. The CDR3 region is CASSQEFWGRGYGYTF. The DNA for the CDR3 is TGCGCCAGCAGCCAAGAATTCTGGGGGCGCGGCTATGGCTACACCTTC.